The clone carrying this T cell receptor beta chain was counted a few times. The data originate from a study of T cells in Graves' hyperthyroidism and ophthalmopathy. CDR1 is SGDLS and CDR2 is YYNGEE in the germline V gene. CDR3 length: 15 amino acids. The V and J ends lost 1 base and 5 bases, in that order; junction bases with no gene match: 7. Researchers took RNA transcripts and amplified the TCR beta CDR3 regions from them. A set of HTBI primers served as the primers for a first-round RT-PCR of the TCR CDR3. One entry per CDR3 protein results from TCRdb running MiXCR on the multiplex PCR reads. Of 250,000 or so distinct CDR3 sequences listed, roughly 15% are singletons.

The TCR comes from a woman aged 45-60 years with Graves' hyperthyroidism that later progressed to Graves' ophthalmopathy. V usage is TRBV9 and J usage is TRBJ2-7, with TRBD1 matching 9 bases. Sequencing was performed on blood. CDR3 DNA sequence: TGTGCCAGCAGCGTATCGGGACAGGGTATCAACGAGCAGTACTTC. It translates to CASSVSGQGINEQYF.